A selection of T cell receptor beta chains follows, all from one sample in a study of blood T cells in healthy people across ages. One entry per CDR3 protein, called by TCRdb with MiXCR from the 5' RACE reads. This sample has about 1.8 million distinct CDR3 sequences; about 50% occur once, and the top ten carry approximately 2.1%. Source material: blood. These receptor sequences come from a woman aged 40 to 50 in good health. Both conserved end residues are trimmed from each CDR3. Each record gives: V gene, CDR3 protein.

>TRBV12-3/TRBV12-4
ASSLRLAGLNLADTQY
>TRBV4-2
ASSQEEGAPTNYGYT
>TRBV6-5
ASSDRSSPLH
>TRBV12-3/TRBV12-4
AGSFLVAYNEQF
>TRBV20-1
SAPSKGESSYNEQF
>TRBV25-1
ASSDQGSQY
>TRBV18
ASSPATSDTQY
>TRBV5-8
ASATAGSTDTQY
>TRBV20-1
SARTGSSTDTQY
>TRBV12-3/TRBV12-4
ASSKLAVRPGTQY
>TRBV27
ASRGTGTGEYEQY
>TRBV6-2/TRBV6-3
ASSYSGLADYEQY
>TRBV5-6
ASTIGQFGETQY
>TRBV20-1
SARESLAGGATIRNEQF
>TRBV12-3/TRBV12-4
ASSPRTGQGDGYT
>TRBV18
ASSPDSDRKNIQY
>TRBV4-1
ASSQDSTPGGYT
>TRBV6-1
ASGAGAHYEQY
>TRBV6-5
ASSYSRTNEQF
>TRBV5-1
ASSLGASGGDQETQY
>TRBV4-2
ASSQAPGDPKETQY
>TRBV9
ASSVGTGENSPLH
>TRBV20-1
SARGADGDTQY
>TRBV3-1
ASSQGRTSEGQY
>TRBV20-1
SASLDRLGEQY
>TRBV4-2
VSSQAEGGVTDTQY
>TRBV7-2
ASSPWGRGRDERF
>TRBV10-2
ASRKDHSPLH
>TRBV7-9
ASSLDRPQGTQY
>TRBV29-1
SGGTAGELF
>TRBV15
ATSSTTTKRGWAYNEQF
>TRBV27
ASILAGSNEQF
>TRBV4-1
ASSLGAGTGKETQY
>TRBV4-3
ASSQEGVRSSYEQY
>TRBV11-2
ASSFSVYEQY